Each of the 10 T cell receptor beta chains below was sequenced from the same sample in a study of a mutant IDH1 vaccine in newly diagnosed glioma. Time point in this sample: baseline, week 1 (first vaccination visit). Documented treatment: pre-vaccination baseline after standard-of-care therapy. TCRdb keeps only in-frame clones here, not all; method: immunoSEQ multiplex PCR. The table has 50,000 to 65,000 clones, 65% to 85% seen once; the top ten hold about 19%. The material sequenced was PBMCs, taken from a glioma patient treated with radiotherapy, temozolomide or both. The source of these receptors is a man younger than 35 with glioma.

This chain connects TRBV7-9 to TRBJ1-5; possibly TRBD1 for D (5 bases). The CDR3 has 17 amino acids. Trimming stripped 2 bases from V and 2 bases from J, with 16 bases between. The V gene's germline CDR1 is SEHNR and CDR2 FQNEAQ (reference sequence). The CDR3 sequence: CASSLSLPGRGNQPQHF. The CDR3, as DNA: TGTGCCAGCAGCTTAAGTCTCCCGGGGCGAGGCAATCAGCCCCAGCATTTT.

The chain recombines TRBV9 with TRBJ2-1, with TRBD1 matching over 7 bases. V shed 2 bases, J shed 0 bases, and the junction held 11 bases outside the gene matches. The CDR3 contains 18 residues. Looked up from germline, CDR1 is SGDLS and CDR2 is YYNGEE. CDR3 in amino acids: CASSVRQGLSSSYNEQFF. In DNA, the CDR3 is TGTGCCAGCAGCGTCCGACAGGGTTTGTCGAGCTCCTACAATGAGCAGTTCTTC.

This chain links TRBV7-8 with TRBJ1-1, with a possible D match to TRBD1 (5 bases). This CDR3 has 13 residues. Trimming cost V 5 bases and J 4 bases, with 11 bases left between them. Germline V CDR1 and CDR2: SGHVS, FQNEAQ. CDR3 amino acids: CASSPLGGTEAFF. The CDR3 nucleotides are TGTGCCAGCAGCCCACTGGGGGGCACTGAAGCTTTCTTT.

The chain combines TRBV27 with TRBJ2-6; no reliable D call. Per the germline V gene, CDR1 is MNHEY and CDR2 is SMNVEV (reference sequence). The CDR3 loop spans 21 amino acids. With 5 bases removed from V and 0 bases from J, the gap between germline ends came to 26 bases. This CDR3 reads CASSPHPVPAMPSSGANVLTF. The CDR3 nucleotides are TGTGCCAGCAGTCCACACCCCGTTCCAGCCATGCCTTCCTCTGGGGCCAACGTCCTGACTTTC.

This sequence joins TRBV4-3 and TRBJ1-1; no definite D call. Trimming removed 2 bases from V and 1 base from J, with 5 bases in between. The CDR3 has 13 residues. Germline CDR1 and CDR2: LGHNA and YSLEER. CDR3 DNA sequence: TGCGCCAGCAGCCAACGGTCGAACACTGAAGCTTTCTTT. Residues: CASSQRSNTEAFF.

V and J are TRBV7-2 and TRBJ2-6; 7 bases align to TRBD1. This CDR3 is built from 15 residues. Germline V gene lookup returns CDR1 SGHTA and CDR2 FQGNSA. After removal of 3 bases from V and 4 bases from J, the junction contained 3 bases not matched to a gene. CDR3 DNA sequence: TGTGCCAGCAGCTTTACAGGGGACGGGGCCAACGTCCTGACTTTC. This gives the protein CASSFTGDGANVLTF.

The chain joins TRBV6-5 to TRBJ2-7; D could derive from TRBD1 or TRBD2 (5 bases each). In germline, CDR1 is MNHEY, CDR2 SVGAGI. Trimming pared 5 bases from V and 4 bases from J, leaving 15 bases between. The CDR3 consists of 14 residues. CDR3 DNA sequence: TGTGCCAGCAGTATTCTGGGACGGCGGTACGAGCAGTACTTC. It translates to CASSILGRRYEQYF.

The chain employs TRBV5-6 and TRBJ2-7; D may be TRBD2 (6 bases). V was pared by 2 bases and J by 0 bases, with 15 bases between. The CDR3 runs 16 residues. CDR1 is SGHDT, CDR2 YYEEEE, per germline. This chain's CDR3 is CASSFIGTESSYEQYF. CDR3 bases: TGTGCCAGCAGCTTTATAGGGACTGAGAGCTCCTACGAGCAGTACTTC.

The CDR3 coding sequence is TGTGCCAGCACTAGACAGGGAGGCGAGCAGTACTTC. This encodes CASTRQGGEQYF. This rearrangement joins TRBV6-5 to TRBJ2-7; perhaps TRBD1 as D (7 bases). Deletions cut 7 bases from V and 6 bases from J, with 13 bases between. This CDR3 contains 12 residues. Germline assignment: CDR1 MNHEY and CDR2 SVGAGI.

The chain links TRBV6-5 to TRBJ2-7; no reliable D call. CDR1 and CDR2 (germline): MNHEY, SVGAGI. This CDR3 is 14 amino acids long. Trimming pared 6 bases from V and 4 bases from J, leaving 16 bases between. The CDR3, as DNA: TGTGCCAGCAGCCGGAACGCCGGCCCTTACGAGCAGTACTTC. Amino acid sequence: CASSRNAGPYEQYF.